This TCR beta chain was identified in a study of cytomegalovirus exposure and HLA in healthy donors (dated by TCRdb to the late 2010s). General notes on the study: An earlier analysis of some 600 of the donors reported approximately 260 Gb of sequence data and 117 million unique TCR beta sequences obtained from around 170 million T cells. The study was designed to test whether signatures of past pathogen exposure could be identified by cataloging public T cell receptors. Every discovery cohort repertoire had been produced on one sequencing platform. Rather than using new phenotypic data, the later analysis identified candidate immune exposures from TCR beta sequences and from how often those sequences occurred across donors. Of the roughly 400 genotyped donors, approximately 82% fell in the genetic ancestry cluster associated with self-reported Caucasian donors. The number of typed donors differed by locus: 629-630 for A, B, C, DRB1 and DQB1; 500 to 550 for DQA1; 600 to 610 for DPA1; and roughly 490 for DPB1. About five DR-DQ haplotypes were treated as single units for association and clustering because of strong linkage in the cohort. HLA typing included class I and class II loci at four-digit resolution. Roughly 300 gigabases of sequencing data and approximately 85 million unique TCR sequences were included in an early release covering about 700 HLA-typed donors. Among around 400 genotyped donors of the cohort, an average of around 240,000 unique TCR beta nucleotide sequences was sequenced per donor, of which 15% to 20% were non-productive. The T cell repertoires of under 700 subjects were profiled by immunosequencing and related to cytomegalovirus serostatus. An earlier analysis of around 640 of the donors used high-throughput TCR beta sequencing to judge whether each TCR beta V gene segment behaved as functional or pseudogenic. High-throughput TCR immunosequencing, statistical association of individual TCRs with disease status, and machine learning were combined to predict cytomegalovirus infection status. Along with the roughly 700-subject first cohort, a separate validation cohort of approximately 110 different subjects was used. A later genetic analysis took genome-wide SNP genotypes for about three fifths of the 666 donors and used that subset as a discovery cohort. Alongside the repertoire data, information on donor age, sex, ethnicity and CMV serostatus was compiled. A later analysis re-examined previously published TCR beta repertoires from about 700 donors and added high-resolution HLA genotyping to investigate patterns of TCR occurrence. Beyond this particular receptor, the publication reports: In this cohort, only TCR beta chains were sequenced, and detectable features were limited by the absence of alpha or paired-chain data. In a later analysis, HLA-associated TCR beta chains were found to be more clonally expanded and to have lower generation probabilities than equally common non-associated chains. In a later genetic analysis, fewer N-insertions in productive TCRs were reported among donors in an Asian-associated ancestry cluster than the roughly 670-donor mean. An association between a missense DCLRE1C variant and V-gene and J-gene trimming of TCR beta chains was found in a later genetic analysis and replicated in an independent cohort. CMV serostatus was the only immune exposure information available for the cohort. It was suggested by the authors that the approach could potentially be generalized to other disease states and immunological phenotypes. A further reported finding was that TCR beta sequences accurately predicted the HLA-A and HLA-B alleles for most subjects in the first cohort. Correlated functional status among segregating V segments might reflect linkage disequilibrium, but an unknown experimental factor could not be ruled out. Sequencing depth was assumed to be roughly uniform across donors in the presence/absence analyses, though that assumption may not hold. At a false discovery rate of 0.05, a later analysis linked some 18,000 TCR beta sequences to specific HLA alleles. A few of the identified cytomegalovirus-associated TCR beta chains were confirmed in vitro to be specific for cytomegalovirus antigens. In an earlier analysis of 587 of the donors, most TCR beta V segments appeared in productive rearrangements about 90% or about 30% of the time, broadly matching IMGT annotations. HLA typing was unavailable for some donors at each locus, so association tests used only the typed subset. Seventeen rarely observed V segments, including chromosome 9 orphons, were excluded from the earlier analysis of approximately 500 of the donors because counts were too low. In a later analysis, TCR association rates were found to vary across HLA loci, with the most associated TCRs seen for DRB1 alleles and the fewest for HLA-C alleles. Because the 87-base-pair reads could not distinguish some IMGT-functional V segments, including TRBV6-2 and TRBV6-3, those segments were excluded. In a later analysis, several top co-occurrence clusters were reported to appear linked to parvovirus B19, influenza, CMV and Epstein-Barr virus. Most TCR sequences were observed very rarely across donors, whereas some public TCRs were present in many individuals. According to a later analysis, most CMV-associated TCR beta chains appeared to be HLA-restricted, and the HLA associations seemed to be driven largely by CMV exposure. The classifier was reported to diagnose cytomegalovirus status with high specificity and sensitivity in both the original cohort and the validation cohort. A total of 164 TCR beta chains were listed by the study as associated with cytomegalovirus. When HLA alleles, especially DR and DQ, strongly co-occurred, attributing TCR associations to individual alleles was difficult. A cluster of highly shared sequence variants was judged likely to be a technical artifact of the sequencing pipeline.

The CDR3 runs 14 residues from the cysteine to the phenylalanine. Only the CDR3 region is kept as DNA, spanning 42 bases read in frame from base 1. V ends up 2 bases short and J 5 bases short, with an unmatched junction base count of 6. Reading the germline V gene (reference sequence) gives CDR1 SGHNT and CDR2 YYREEE. The protocol used for the library was the immunoSEQ multiplex PCR assay. A mixture of 60 forward primers for TCR Vbeta segments and 13 reverse primers for TCR Jbeta segments was used in the multiplex PCR. The CDR3 region of rearranged TCR beta genes was amplified from genomic DNA by a multiplex PCR assay. The amplified TCR beta libraries were sequenced on the Illumina HiSeq System as 87-base-pair reads. The study's own analysis went as follows. A later analysis tallied around 87 million unique TCR beta chains across the 600 to 700 repertoires, and approximately 9.9 million of those chains were shared by two or more donors. A nearest-neighbor algorithm error-corrected the raw reads and collapsed the reads into unique sequences, merging closely related sequences to remove PCR and sequencing errors. CDR3 sequences were aligned to IMGT reference sequences to assign V, D and J gene segments. Each retained sequence needed at least a six-nucleotide match to both a V gene segment and a J gene segment. A rearrangement was called productive if the CDR3 had no stop codons and remained in frame with V and J, and every other rearrangement was called non-productive. CDR3 was defined according to IMGT convention as the region running from the second conserved V-encoded cysteine to the conserved J-encoded phenylalanine. In an earlier analysis of more than 550 of the donors, sequences lacking an unambiguous match to a single V gene segment were excluded. An earlier analysis of about 590 of the donors classified V segments as functional when productive rearrangements were above 56.7% and as segregating when the standard deviation between donors was above 5%. A statistical classification framework was built for diagnosing cytomegalovirus status from the catalog of TCR beta chain sequences. In a later analysis, V and J genes were assigned by comparing TCR nucleotide sequences against IMGT/GENE-DB human TR gene sequences. Using the TCRdist pipeline, a later analysis assigned CDR3 sequences along with most-parsimonious VDJ recombination scenarios. A later analysis defined each TCR beta chain by its CDR3 amino acid sequence plus V-gene family, and excluded reads lacking a unique V-gene family. In a later analysis, approximately 640 highly shared, low-generation-probability nucleotide sequences were removed to address suspected cross-contamination and a sequencing artifact. In a later analysis, a clonal expansion index for each public chain was calculated from normalized within-repertoire ranks of inferred template counts. A later analysis computed generation probabilities with a VDJ recombination model fitted to out-of-frame rearrangements, and checked the results against IGoR. Hypergeometric tests were used in a later analysis to score TCR-TCR, TCR-HLA and TCR-CMV co-occurrence, with a repertoire-size bias correction applied to the TCR pairs. A later analysis estimated false discovery rates by permuting HLA or CMV assignments 20 times. In a later analysis, co-occurring TCRs were grouped using DBSCAN, with TCRdist sequence similarity added in when clustering inside HLA-allele-positive subsets. Repertoires with fewer than 30,000 or more than 120,000 public chains, plus five repertoires with anomalous nucleotide sharing, were excluded from co-occurrence clustering. TCRdb stores this immuneACCESS table with in-frame sequences only. Part of the clones is absent; in the studies checked, under half of the shortfall reflects unresolved V genes, and no reason is known for the rest. D and trimming come from the DNA, and the V and J calls and clone size come from that table. This sample comprises 100,000 to 140,000 clones, approximately 76% of them detected only once. About 2% of the sample belongs to the ten largest clones.

Of note for this clone: The antigen it recognizes is unknown. Within one base of it there is no much larger clone, and no base qualities were kept.

The cohort consisted of hundreds of healthy bone marrow donors. At the time of sampling, every cohort member was nominally healthy, though immune exposures that went unrecorded were likely present. The donor tested CMV seronegative, placing the donor among the 350 or so seronegative members of the cohort. A peripheral blood sample was provided by each donor, and peripheral blood mononuclear cells were used for TCR beta sequencing. Genomic DNA was extracted from the blood cell samples with the Qiagen DNeasy Blood Extraction Kit. The rearrangement joined TRBV5-4 to TRBJ2-5, and TRBD2 matches 7 of the central bases. The sample comprised PBMCs. The clonotype was recovered from a man aged 18 to 30 in good health and CMV-seronegative. In nucleotides, the sequence is TGTGCCAGCAGCTTAGCGGGGCGGCGGGAGACCCAGTACTTC. It encodes CASSLAGRRETQYF.